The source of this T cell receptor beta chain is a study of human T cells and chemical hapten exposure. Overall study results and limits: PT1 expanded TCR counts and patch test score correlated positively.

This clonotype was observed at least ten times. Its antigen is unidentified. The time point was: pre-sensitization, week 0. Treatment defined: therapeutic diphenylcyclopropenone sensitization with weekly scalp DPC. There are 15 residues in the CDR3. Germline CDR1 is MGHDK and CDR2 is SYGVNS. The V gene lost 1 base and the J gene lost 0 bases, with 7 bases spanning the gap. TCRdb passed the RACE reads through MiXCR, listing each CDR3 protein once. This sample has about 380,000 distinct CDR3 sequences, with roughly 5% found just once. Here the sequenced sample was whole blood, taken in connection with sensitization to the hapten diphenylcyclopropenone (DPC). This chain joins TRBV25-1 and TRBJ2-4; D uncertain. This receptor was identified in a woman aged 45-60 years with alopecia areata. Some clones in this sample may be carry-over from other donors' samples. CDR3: CASSESGRAKNIQYF. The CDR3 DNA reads TGTGCCAGCAGTGAATCTGGGCGAGCCAAAAACATTCAGTACTTC.